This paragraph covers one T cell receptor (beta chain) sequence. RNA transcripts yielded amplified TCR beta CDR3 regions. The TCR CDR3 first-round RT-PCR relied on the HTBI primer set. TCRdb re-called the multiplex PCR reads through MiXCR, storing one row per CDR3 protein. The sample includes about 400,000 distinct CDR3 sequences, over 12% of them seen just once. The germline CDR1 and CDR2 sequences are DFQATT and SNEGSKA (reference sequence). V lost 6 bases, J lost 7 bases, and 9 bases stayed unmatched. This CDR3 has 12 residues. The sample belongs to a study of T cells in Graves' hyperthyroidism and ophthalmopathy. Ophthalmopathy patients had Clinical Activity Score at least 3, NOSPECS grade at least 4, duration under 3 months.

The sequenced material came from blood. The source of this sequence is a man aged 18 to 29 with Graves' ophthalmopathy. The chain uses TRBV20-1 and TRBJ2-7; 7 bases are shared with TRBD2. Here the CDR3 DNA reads TGCAGTGCCACGGGGGGAATGGAGGAGCAGTACTTC. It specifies CSATGGMEEQYF.